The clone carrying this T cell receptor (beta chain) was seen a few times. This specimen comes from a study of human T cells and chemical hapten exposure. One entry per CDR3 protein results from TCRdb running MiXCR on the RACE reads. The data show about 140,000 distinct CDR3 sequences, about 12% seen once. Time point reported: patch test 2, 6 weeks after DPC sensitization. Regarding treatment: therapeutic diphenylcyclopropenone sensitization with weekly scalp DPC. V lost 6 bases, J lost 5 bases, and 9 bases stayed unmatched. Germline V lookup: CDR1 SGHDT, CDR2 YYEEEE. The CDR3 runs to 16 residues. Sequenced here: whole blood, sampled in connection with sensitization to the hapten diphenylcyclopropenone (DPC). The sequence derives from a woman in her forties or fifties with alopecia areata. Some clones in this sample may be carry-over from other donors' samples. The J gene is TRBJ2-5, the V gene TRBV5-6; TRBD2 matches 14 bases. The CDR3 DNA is TGTGCCAGCAATACCGGGACTAGCGGGAGACATGAGACCCAGTACTTC. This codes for CASNTGTSGRHETQYF.